This T cell receptor beta chain was profiled in a study of blood T cells in healthy people across ages. The CDR3 runs to 16 residues. From germline, CDR1 is DFQATT and CDR2 SNEGSKA (reference sequence). The use of a sample-barcoded 5' primer and a J-beta primer mix characterized a second PCR of roughly 6 to 11 cycles. TCRdb recomputed calls from the 5' RACE reads with MiXCR, one row per CDR3 protein. Among some 900,000 distinct CDR3 sequences listed, approximately 49% were seen once. Points on this clonotype: Its target is unknown. One end of the junction does not line up with germline, which may come from a read error.

The individuals who served as donors were healthy Caucasians living in Russia, aged about 6 to 90. Per sample, at least 5 micrograms of total RNA were extracted. Study-wide results and limits: TCR beta diversity correlated strongly with naive T cell percentage. Age advanced and TCR beta diversity per million T cells fell, roughly linearly.

The V call is TRBV20-1, the J call TRBJ2-2; D possibly corresponds to TRBD2 (6 bases). This clonotype was obtained from a man younger than 40 in good health. Sequencing used blood. Written as DNA, the CDR3 is TGCAGTGTTAGACGTACGGGGAGGAGAAACACCGGGGAGCTGTTTTTT. Protein sequence: CSVRRTGRRNTGELFF.